This record looks at one TCR beta chain sequence and its context. Antigen specificity is unknown. Naive CD8 isolation took CD45RO-negative cells positively selected for CCR7 and excluded terminally differentiated effector memory CD45RA+ cells. The data derive from a study of shared clonotypes between healthy human individuals. Whole-study context: Donor ages ranged 18 to 49 years: a couple of women, a few men. General study findings and limits: Sampling used blood alone; tissue repertoires probably differ.

Data came from immunoSEQ multiplex PCR; TCRdb stores just in-frame clones and leaves some out. Of approximately 740,000 clones in the sample, around 93% were seen once. CDR1 and CDR2 from the germline V gene are SNHLY and FYNNEI. The CDR3 spans 15 residues. V was cut by 7 bases and J by 0 bases, with 12 bases left in between. Sequenced sample: naive CD8+ T cells sorted from blood. The sequence was obtained from a man under 40 in good health. The gene calls are TRBV2 and TRBJ2-2; TRBD2 is a possible D gene (7 bases). The CDR3 nucleotides read TGTGCCAGCATTAGGGGGGGCCCGAACACCGGGGAGCTGTTTTTT. Amino acids: CASIRGGPNTGELFF.